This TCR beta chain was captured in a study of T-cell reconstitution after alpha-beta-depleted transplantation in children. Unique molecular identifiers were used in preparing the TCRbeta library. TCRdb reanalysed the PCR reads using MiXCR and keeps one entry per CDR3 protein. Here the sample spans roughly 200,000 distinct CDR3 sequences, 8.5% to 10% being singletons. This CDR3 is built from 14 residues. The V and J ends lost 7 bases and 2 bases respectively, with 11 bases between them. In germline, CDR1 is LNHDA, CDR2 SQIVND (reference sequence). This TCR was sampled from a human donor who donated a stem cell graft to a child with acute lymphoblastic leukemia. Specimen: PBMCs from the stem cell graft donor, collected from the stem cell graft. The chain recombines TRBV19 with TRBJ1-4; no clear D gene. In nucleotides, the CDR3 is TGTGCCAGTACTGCTACCGGGACTAATGAAAAACTGTTTTTT. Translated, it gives CASTATGTNEKLFF.